These T cell receptor beta chains were read from a single sample in a study of T-cell memory formation after mild COVID-19. TCRdb reprocessed the 5' RACE reads with MiXCR, giving one entry per CDR3 protein. The profile covers roughly 600,000 distinct CDR3 sequences, with approximately 18% appearing a single time and about 12% taken by the ten largest. Sample: PBMCs or a T cell subset sorted from them (not recorded which). All receptors derive from an adult woman who had mild COVID-19 (a few samples of this study predate the infection). Cell type and time point are not known. CDR3s include the opening cysteine and the closing phenylalanine or tryptophan. A D gene is named only where the DNA matches it firmly. The listing skips clone size in some rows; elsewhere it reads once, few, many or a size class.

V	D	J	size	DNA	CDR3
TRBV2	TRBD2	TRBJ2-5	NA	TGTGCCAGCAATCCACCCAGACTAGCGGTCCAAGAGACCCAGTACTTC	CASNPPRLAVQETQYF
TRBV10-2	TRBD1	TRBJ1-1	few	TGCGCCAGCAATAAGGGGGCACCGAGGGGCACTGAAGCTTTCTTT	CASNKGAPRGTEAFF
TRBV5-1	TRBD1	TRBJ2-1	NA	TGCGCCAGCAGCTTGGGGGGACAGACTTACTACAATGAGCAGTTCTTC	CASSLGGQTYYNEQFF
TRBV7-7	NA	TRBJ2-1	NA	TGTGCCAGCAGCTTAAACCCAACTAGCTCCCTCTACAATGAGCAGTTCTTC	CASSLNPTSSLYNEQFF
TRBV7-8	TRBD2	TRBJ2-1	NA	TGTGCCAGCAGTTTGGGACTAGCGGGGATTATGGATGAGCAGTTCTTC	CASSLGLAGIMDEQFF
TRBV19	NA	TRBJ2-5	few	TGTGCCAGTAGTAGATGGGAAGAGACCCAGTACTTC	CASSRWEETQYF
TRBV7-3	TRBD2	TRBJ2-1	NA	TGTGCCAGCAGCCCCCCGGGGGGTTTTAATGAGCAGTTCTTC	CASSPPGGFNEQFF
TRBV3-1	NA	TRBJ2-1	few	TGTGCCAGCAGCCAAGATTGGGACTCCTACAATGAGCAGTTCTTC	CASSQDWDSYNEQFF
TRBV6-2/TRBV6-3	TRBD2	TRBJ2-3	many	TGTGCCAGCAGACACACTAGCGGATCAGATACGCAGTATTTT	CASRHTSGSDTQYF
TRBV3-1	NA	TRBJ1-1	many	TGTGCCAGCAGGCAAGATTCAGGGGTGTACACTGAAGCTTTCTTT	CASRQDSGVYTEAFF
TRBV5-1	NA	TRBJ1-3	few	TGCGCCAGCAGTCGGGACGGGTACTCTGGAAACACCATATATTTT	CASSRDGYSGNTIYF
TRBV11-2	NA	TRBJ1-2	few	TGTGCCAGCAGCTTATCAGTCTATGGCTACACCTTC	CASSLSVYGYTF
TRBV7-9	TRBD2	TRBJ2-7	NA	TGTGCCAGCAAGCGGGACTCGTCCTACGAGCAGTACTTC	CASKRDSSYEQYF
TRBV27	TRBD2	TRBJ2-3	few	TGTGCCAGCAGTTTCGGGAGGGCTAGCACAGATACGCAGTATTTT	CASSFGRASTDTQYF
TRBV29-1	NA	TRBJ1-1	NA	TGCAGCTGCGACAGTATCATGAACACTGAAGCTTTCTTT	CSCDSIMNTEAFF
TRBV20-1	TRBD1	TRBJ2-7	few	TGCAGTGCCAACCCTAGAGGACAGGGGTACGAGCAGTACTTC	CSANPRGQGYEQYF
TRBV5-4	NA	TRBJ2-7	few	TGTGCCAGCAGCTCCAAGGGTGGATCCTACGAGCAGTACTTC	CASSSKGGSYEQYF
TRBV28	TRBD2	TRBJ2-1	NA	TGTGCCAGCAGTCCAGAGATCTATAGCGGGAGAGTAACCTACAATGAGCAGTTCTTC	CASSPEIYSGRVTYNEQFF
TRBV7-6	TRBD1	TRBJ2-7	NA	TGTGCCAGCAGCGTAGGGGGCTTCAGCTCCTACGAGCAGTACTTC	CASSVGGFSSYEQYF
TRBV5-1	TRBD2	TRBJ2-3	NA	TGCGCCAGCAACTGGGGGGGGGATACGCAGTATTTT	CASNWGGDTQYF
TRBV5-1	TRBD1	TRBJ2-5	NA	TGCGCCAGCAGCCCACAGGGGGGCGGGCAAGAGACCCAGTACTTC	CASSPQGGGQETQYF
TRBV12-3/TRBV12-4	NA	TRBJ1-2	few	TGTGCCAGCAGCCGCACACAGGGTCGGGTTTGGGGCTACACCTTC	CASSRTQGRVWGYTF
TRBV4-1	TRBD2	TRBJ2-3	NA	TGCGCCAGCAGCCAAGGGGGGGGTCGCGCCCCTAGCACAGATACGCAGTATTTT	CASSQGGGRAPSTDTQYF
TRBV6-6	NA	TRBJ2-7	many	TGTGCCAGCAGAACGCCGACAGGCCGCTACGAGCAGTACTTC	CASRTPTGRYEQYF